Below are 16 T cell receptor beta chains sequenced from a single sample in a study of tumor-infiltrating lymphocytes in primary liver carcinoma. Using a constant-region primer together with ProtoScript II reverse transcriptase, TCR beta cDNA was made from around 500 ng of total RNA. Three-round nested multiplex PCR performed with slightly modified ARM-PCR produced the TCR beta libraries. The first two PCR rounds used TRBV1-TRBV30 primers with a Cbeta primer, approximately 10 cycles each. MiXCR, run by TCRdb on the multiplex PCR reads, gives a single entry per CDR3 protein. The sample has fewer than 350,000 distinct CDR3 sequences, more than 55% seen once; the top ten hold roughly 9%. RNA was extracted from whole blood without cell sorting, alongside germline DNA. Sequences were obtained from peripheral blood. Every receptor here comes from a man aged 35-49 years with primary liver carcinoma and hepatitis B virus infection.

Note on this clonotype: This likely comes from a read error, as the CDR3 has no conserved phenylalanine or tryptophan at its end. This chain links TRBV29-1 with TRBJ1-1, with a possible D match to TRBD1 (5 bases). Germline-derived CDR1 and CDR2 are SQVTM and ANQGSEA. Between the trimmed V and J ends, which lost 6 bases and 5 bases, there was a span of 13 bases. The CDR3 sequence is 12 residues long. Here the CDR3 DNA reads TGCAGCGTGAAGGGGATTAGAACTGAAGCTTTCCTT. Translated: CSVKGIRTEAFL.

The chain uses TRBV6-1 and TRBJ2-1, with D perhaps matching TRBD1 or TRBD2 (5 bases each). The CDR3 runs to 14 residues. Per germline, CDR1 MNHNS and CDR2 SASEGT. Trimming pared 6 bases from V and 4 bases from J, leaving 13 bases between. CDR3 protein: CASSGDGVYNEQFF. CDR3 bases: TGTGCCAGCAGCGGGGACGGAGTATACAATGAGCAGTTCTTC.

This clonotype has just one count. A much larger clonotype is one base distant, so this may be a read error. The gene calls are TRBV14 and TRBJ2-2; the D gene is possibly TRBD1 (5 bases). V was clipped by 4 bases and J by 6 bases, with 9 bases between them. CDR1 is SGHDN and CDR2 is FVKESK in the germline V gene. The CDR3 totals 13 residues. The CDR3 DNA follows: TGTGCCAGCAGCCGACAGATCTCCGGGGAGCTGTTTTTT. It yields the protein CASSRQISGELFF.

On this clonotype: A much bigger clone sits one base away, suggesting this may be a read error. No conserved phenylalanine or tryptophan ends this CDR3, so it is likely a read error. This chain joins TRBV6-5 and TRBJ1-2, with TRBD1 as a possible D gene (5 bases). With 6 bases removed from V and 3 bases from J, the gap between germline ends came to 11 bases. This CDR3 has 13 residues. Germline assignment: CDR1 MNHEY and CDR2 SVGAGI. The CDR3 is CASSPGADYGYTS. The CDR3 DNA reads TGTGCCAGCAGCCCCGGGGCGGACTATGGCTACACCTCC.

V gene TRBV5-4 combines with J gene TRBJ2-1, with 9 bases lining up with TRBD2. CDR3 length: 16 residues. The ends lost 3 bases at V and 6 bases at J; junction bases unmatched: 10. CDR1 is SGHNT, CDR2 YYREEE, per germline (reference sequence). The CDR3 is CASSSPLAGTFNEQFF. For the CDR3, the DNA is TGTGCCAGCAGCTCCCCCCTAGCGGGGACCTTCAATGAGCAGTTCTTC. Full variable domain (outside the CDR3, taken from reference TRBV5-4 and TRBJ2-1): ETGVTQSPTHLIKTRGQQVTLRCSSQSGHNTVSWYQQALGQGPQFIFQYYREEENGRGNFPPRFSGLQFPNYSSELNVNALELDDSALYLCASSSPLAGTFNEQFFGPGTRLTVL.

Concerning this clonotype: A read error may account for a junction end that differs from germline. This chain uses TRBV10-3 with TRBJ1-2; D gene unclear. Germline V lookup: CDR1 ENHRY, CDR2 SYGVKD. This CDR3 contains 12 residues. The CDR3 is CAISVTDYCYTF. For the CDR3, the DNA is TGTGCCATCAGCGTCACGGACTATTGCTACACCTTC.

The chain has TRBV12-5 and TRBJ2-1; D is undetermined. The CDR3 is made up of 12 amino acids. The V gene lost 4 bases and the J gene lost 10 bases, with 11 bases spanning the gap. Germline-derived CDR1 and CDR2 are LGHNT and FRNRAP. In DNA form, the CDR3 reads TGTGCTAGTGGTTCGTGTCGTACGGAGCAGTTCTTC. Protein sequence: CASGSCRTEQFF.

The genes are TRBV12-3 or TRBV12-4 and TRBJ2-7; 7 bases agree with TRBD2. The CDR3 sequence is 15 residues long. With 5 bases clipped from V and 4 bases from J, the junction kept 11 bases outside the gene matches. In nucleotides, the CDR3 is TGTGCCAGCAGTCCCCCAGGACGGGGGGTGTACGAGCAGTACTTC. Translated: CASSPPGRGVYEQYF.

Remarks on this clonotype: A read error may produce the germline difference seen at one junction end. This chain uses TRBV6-1 with TRBJ2-7; no definite D call. The CDR3 loop spans 15 amino acids. Germline CDR1 and CDR2: MNHNS and SASEGT. The CDR3 here is CAGSEYGLDLYEQYF. The CDR3 DNA sequence: TGTGCCGGCAGTGAGTATGGCCTGGATCTCTACGAGCAGTACTTC.

In regard to this clonotype: Lacking the conserved final phenylalanine or tryptophan, this CDR3 likely reflects a read error. The DNA is left out, because the CDR3 cannot be placed on it with certainty; the CDR3 is given as TCRdb lists it. This chain connects TRBV11-3 to TRBJ1-1; the listed D gene, TRBD1, was not tested against the DNA. Both ends counted, the CDR3 spans 13 residues. Per the germline V gene, CDR1 is SGHNT and CDR2 is YENEEA. The CDR3: CASSLRGGTEAFY.

About this clonotype: A much bigger clone sits one base away, suggesting this may be a read error. The chain recombines TRBV6-5 with TRBJ2-6, with TRBD2 matching 7 bases. The J segment lost 2 bases and the V segment lost 7 bases, leaving 8 bases of the junction unmatched. Germline loops: CDR1 MNHEY, CDR2 SVGAGI. The CDR3 totals 16 residues. The CDR3 sequence is CASTNPGGPGANVLTF. CDR3 in DNA: TGTGCCAGCACTAATCCGGGAGGCCCTGGGGCCAACGTCCTGACTTTC.

In regard to this clonotype: This clone may be a read error of a much larger clone one base away. This sequence joins TRBV11-2 and TRBJ2-1; tentative D call: TRBD1 (5 bases). The CDR3 covers 16 residues. Germline values: CDR1 SGHAT, CDR2 FQNNGV. CDR3 in DNA: TGTGCCAGCAGCCCCGCTCAGGGATCCTCCTACAATGAGCTGTTCTTC. Encoded protein: CASSPAQGSSYNELFF.

In this sample, this clonotype turned up many times. J is TRBJ1-5 and V is TRBV14; TRBD1 agrees at 10 bases. This CDR3 has 15 residues. With 4 bases clipped from V and 2 bases from J, the junction kept 2 bases outside the gene matches. CDR1 and CDR2 from the germline V gene are SGHDN and FVKESK. In nucleotides, the CDR3 is TGTGCCAGCAGCCTAGGACAGGGGGGCAATCAGCCCCAGCATTTT. Its translation is CASSLGQGGNQPQHF.

This clonotype was counted between two and nine times. Just one base apart from a much larger clone, this may be a read error. The rearrangement joins TRBV4-3 to TRBJ2-7, with TRBD1 matching 10 bases. This CDR3 contains 15 residues. The ends lost 1 base at V and 4 bases at J; junction bases unmatched: 4. CDR1 LGHNA and CDR2 YSLEER come from the germline V gene. The CDR3 loop reads CASSQGKGQGYEQYF. The CDR3 DNA follows: TGCGCCAGCAGCCAAGGTAAGGGACAGGGGTACGAGCAGTACTTC.

The V call is TRBV5-4, the J call TRBJ1-1, with TRBD1 as a possible D gene (5 bases). The CDR3 spans 15 residues. V was pared by 4 bases and J by 0 bases, with 13 bases between. Germline lookup yields CDR1 SGHNT and CDR2 YYREEE (reference sequence). This CDR3 reads CASSPQAGLNTEAFF. The CDR3 nucleotides read TGTGCCAGCAGCCCCCAGGCAGGGCTGAACACTGAAGCTTTCTTT.

In this sample, this clonotype turned up a few times. V gene TRBV7-8 combines with J gene TRBJ2-3; the D gene could be TRBD1 or TRBD2 (5 bases each). CDR3 length equals 17 residues. Trimming took 5 bases from V and 0 from J, leaving 18 bases between them. Germline assignment: CDR1 SGHVS and CDR2 FQNEAQ. CDR3 DNA: TGTGCCAGCAGCCAGTCGGCTAGGGGCGGGAGCACAGATACGCAGTATTTT. It specifies CASSQSARGGSTDTQYF. The entire variable domain, with the rest obtained from reference TRBV7-8 and TRBJ2-3, is as follows: GAGVSQSPRYKVAKRGQDVALRCDPISGHVSLFWYQQALGQGPEFLTYFQNEAQLDKSGLPSDRFFAERPEGSVSTLKIQRTQQEDSAVYLCASSQSARGGSTDTQYFGPGTRLTVL.